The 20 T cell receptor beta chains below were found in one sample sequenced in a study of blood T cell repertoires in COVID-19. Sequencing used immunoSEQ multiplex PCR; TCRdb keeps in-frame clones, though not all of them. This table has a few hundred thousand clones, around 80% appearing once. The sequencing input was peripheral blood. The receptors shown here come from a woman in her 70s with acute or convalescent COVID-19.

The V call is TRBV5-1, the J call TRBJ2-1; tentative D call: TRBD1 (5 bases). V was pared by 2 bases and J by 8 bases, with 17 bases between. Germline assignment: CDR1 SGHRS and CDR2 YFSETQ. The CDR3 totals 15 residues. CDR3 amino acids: CASSLTDSGYHEQFF. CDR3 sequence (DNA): TGCGCCAGCAGCTTAACAGACAGTGGGTACCATGAGCAGTTCTTC. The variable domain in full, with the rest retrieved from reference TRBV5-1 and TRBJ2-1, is KAGVTQTPRYLIKTRGQQVTLSCSPISGHRSVSWYQQTPGQGLQFLFEYFSETQRNKGNFPGRFSGRQFSNSRSEMNVSTLELGDSALYLCASSLTDSGYHEQFFGPGTRLTVL.

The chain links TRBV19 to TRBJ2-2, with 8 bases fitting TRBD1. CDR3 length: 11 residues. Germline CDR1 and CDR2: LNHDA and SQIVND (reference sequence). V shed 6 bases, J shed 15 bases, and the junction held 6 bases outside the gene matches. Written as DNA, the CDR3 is TGTGCCAGTAGACGGACAGGGAGGATGTTTTTT. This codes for CASRRTGRMFF.

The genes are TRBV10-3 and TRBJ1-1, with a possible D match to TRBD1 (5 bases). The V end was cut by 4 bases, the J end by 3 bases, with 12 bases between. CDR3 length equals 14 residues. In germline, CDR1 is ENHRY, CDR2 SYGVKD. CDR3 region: CAISVGGSDTEAFF. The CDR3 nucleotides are TGTGCCATCAGTGTGGGGGGTTCGGACACTGAAGCTTTCTTT.

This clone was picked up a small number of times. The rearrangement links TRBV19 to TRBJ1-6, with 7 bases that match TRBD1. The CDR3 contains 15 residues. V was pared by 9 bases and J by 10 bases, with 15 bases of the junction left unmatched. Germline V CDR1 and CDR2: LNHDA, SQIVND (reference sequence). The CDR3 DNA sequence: TGTGCCAGCACACGAGGAGACAGGGATCAATCACCCCTCCACTTT. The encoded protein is CASTRGDRDQSPLHF. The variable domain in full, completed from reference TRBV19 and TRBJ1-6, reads DGGITQSPKYLFRKEGQNVTLSCEQNLNHDAMYWYRQDPGQGLRLIYYSQIVNDFQKGDIAEGYSVSREKKESFPLTVTSAQKNPTAFYLCASTRGDRDQSPLHFGNGTRLTVT.

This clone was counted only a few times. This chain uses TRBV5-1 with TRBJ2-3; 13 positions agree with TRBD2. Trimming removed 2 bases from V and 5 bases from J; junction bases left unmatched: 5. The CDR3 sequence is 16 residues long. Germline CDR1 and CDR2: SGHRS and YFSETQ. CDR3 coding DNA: TGCGCCAGCAGCTTCCAATGGACTAGCGGGGGAGATACGCAGTATTTT. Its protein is CASSFQWTSGGDTQYF.

The CDR3 here is CASSVLAGVSGDEQYF. As DNA, the CDR3 is TGTGCCAGCAGCGTCTTAGCGGGGGTATCGGGGGACGAGCAGTACTTC. The V and J genes are TRBV9 and TRBJ2-7; the match to TRBD2 covers 9 bases. Trimming removed 2 bases from V and 5 bases from J; junction bases left unmatched: 11. Germline V gene data show CDR1 as SGDLS and CDR2 as YYNGEE. The CDR3 contains 16 residues. Full variable domain (missing parts from reference TRBV9 and TRBJ2-7): DSGVTQTPKHLITATGQRVTLRCSPRSGDLSVYWYQQSLDQGLQFLIQYYNGEERAKGNILERFSAQQFPDLHSELNLSSLELGDSALYFCASSVLAGVSGDEQYFGPGTRLTVT.

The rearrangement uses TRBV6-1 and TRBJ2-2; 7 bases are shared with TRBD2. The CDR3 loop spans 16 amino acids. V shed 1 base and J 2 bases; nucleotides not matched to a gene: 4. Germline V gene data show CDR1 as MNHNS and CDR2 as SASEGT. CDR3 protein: CASSEVAGVNTGELFF. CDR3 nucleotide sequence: TGTGCCAGCAGTGAAGTTGCGGGGGTCAACACCGGGGAGCTGTTTTTT.

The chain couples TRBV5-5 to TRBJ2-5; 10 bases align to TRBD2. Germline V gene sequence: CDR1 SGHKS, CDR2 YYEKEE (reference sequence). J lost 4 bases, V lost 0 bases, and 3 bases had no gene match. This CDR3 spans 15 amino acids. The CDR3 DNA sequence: TGTGCCAGCAGCTTGGAAAGCGGGGGGGCAGAGACCCAGTACTTC. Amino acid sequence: CASSLESGGAETQYF. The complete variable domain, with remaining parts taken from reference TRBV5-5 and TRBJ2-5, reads DAGVTQSPTHLIKTRGQQVTLRCSPISGHKSVSWYQQVLGQGPQFIFQYYEKEERGRGNFPDRFSARQFPNYSSELNVNALLLGDSALYLCASSLESGGAETQYFGPGTRLLVL.

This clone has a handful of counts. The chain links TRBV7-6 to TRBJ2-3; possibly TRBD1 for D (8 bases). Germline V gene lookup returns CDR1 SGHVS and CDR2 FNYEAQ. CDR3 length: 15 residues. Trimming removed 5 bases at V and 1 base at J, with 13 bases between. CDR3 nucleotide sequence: TGTGCCAGCAGCCGACAGGGGAGGGGCACAGATACGCAGTATTTT. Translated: CASSRQGRGTDTQYF.

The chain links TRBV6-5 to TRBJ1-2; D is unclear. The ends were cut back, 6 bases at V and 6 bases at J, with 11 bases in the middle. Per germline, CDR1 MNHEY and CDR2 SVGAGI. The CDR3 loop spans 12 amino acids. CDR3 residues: CASRDSRHGYTF. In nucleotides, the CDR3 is TGTGCCAGCAGGGACTCACGCCATGGCTACACCTTC.

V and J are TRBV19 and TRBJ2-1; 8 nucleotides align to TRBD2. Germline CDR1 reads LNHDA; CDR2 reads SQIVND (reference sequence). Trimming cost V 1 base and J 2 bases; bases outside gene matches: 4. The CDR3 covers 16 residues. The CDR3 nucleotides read TGTGCCAGTAGTATAGGCGGGGGGCCTACCTACAATGAGCAGTTCTTC. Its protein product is CASSIGGGPTYNEQFF.

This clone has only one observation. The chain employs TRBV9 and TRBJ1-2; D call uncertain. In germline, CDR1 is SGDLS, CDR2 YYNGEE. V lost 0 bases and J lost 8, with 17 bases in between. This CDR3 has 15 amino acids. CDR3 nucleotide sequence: TGTGCCAGCAGCGTAGCGGCCTCTAGTTGGGAGGGCTACACCTTC. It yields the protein CASSVAASSWEGYTF.

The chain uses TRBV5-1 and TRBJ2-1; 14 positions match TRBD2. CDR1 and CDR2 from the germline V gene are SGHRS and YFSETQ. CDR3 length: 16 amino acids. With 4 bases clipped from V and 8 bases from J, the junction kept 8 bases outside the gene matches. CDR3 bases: TGCGCCAGCAGCGCCACCGGGACTAGCGGGGGCTATGAGCAGTTCTTC. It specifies CASSATGTSGGYEQFF.

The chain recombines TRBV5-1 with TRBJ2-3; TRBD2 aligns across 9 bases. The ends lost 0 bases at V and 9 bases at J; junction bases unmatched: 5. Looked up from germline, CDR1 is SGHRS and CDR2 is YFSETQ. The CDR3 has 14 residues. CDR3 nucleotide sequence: TGCGCCAGCAGCTTGGTAGCGGGGGAAGACACGCAGTATTTT. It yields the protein CASSLVAGEDTQYF.

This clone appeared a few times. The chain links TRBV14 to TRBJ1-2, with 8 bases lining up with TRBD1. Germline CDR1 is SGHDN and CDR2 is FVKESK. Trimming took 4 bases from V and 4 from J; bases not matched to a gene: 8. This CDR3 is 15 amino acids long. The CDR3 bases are TGTGCCAGCAGCCCGGACAGGGTATATGGCTATGGCTACACCTTC. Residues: CASSPDRVYGYGYTF.

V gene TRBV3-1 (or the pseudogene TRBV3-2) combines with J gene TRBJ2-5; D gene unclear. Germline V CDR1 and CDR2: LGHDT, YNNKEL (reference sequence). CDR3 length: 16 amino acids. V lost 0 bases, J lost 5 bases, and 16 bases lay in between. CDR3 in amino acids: CASSQDPGSLMETQYF. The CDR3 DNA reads TGTGCCAGCAGCCAAGATCCCGGTAGTCTGATGGAGACCCAGTACTTC.

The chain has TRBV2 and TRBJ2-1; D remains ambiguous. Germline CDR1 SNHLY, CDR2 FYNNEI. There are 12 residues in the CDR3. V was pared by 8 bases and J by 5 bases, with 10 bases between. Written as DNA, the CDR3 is TGTGCCAGCCACAATATAAACAATGAGCAGTTCTTC. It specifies CASHNINNEQFF.

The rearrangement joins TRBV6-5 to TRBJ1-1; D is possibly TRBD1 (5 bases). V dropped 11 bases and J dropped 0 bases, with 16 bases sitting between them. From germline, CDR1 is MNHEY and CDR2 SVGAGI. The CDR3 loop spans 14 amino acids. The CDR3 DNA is TGTGCCTCCAGACAGCTGCTTATGAACACTGAAGCTTTCTTT. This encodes CASRQLLMNTEAFF.

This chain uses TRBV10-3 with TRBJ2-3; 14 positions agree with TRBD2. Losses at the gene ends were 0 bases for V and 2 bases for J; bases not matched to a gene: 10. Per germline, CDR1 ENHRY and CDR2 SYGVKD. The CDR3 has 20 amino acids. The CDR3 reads CAISESTSGGAVEDTDTQYF. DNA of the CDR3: TGTGCCATCAGTGAGTCGACTAGCGGGGGGGCGGTAGAGGACACAGATACGCAGTATTTT.

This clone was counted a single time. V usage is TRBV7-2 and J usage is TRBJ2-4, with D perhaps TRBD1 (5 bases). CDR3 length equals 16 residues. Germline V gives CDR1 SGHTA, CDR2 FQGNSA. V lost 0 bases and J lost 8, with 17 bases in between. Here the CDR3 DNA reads TGTGCCAGCAGCTTAGCGCTAACAAGGGTAGGGGACATTCAGTACTTC. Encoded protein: CASSLALTRVGDIQYF.